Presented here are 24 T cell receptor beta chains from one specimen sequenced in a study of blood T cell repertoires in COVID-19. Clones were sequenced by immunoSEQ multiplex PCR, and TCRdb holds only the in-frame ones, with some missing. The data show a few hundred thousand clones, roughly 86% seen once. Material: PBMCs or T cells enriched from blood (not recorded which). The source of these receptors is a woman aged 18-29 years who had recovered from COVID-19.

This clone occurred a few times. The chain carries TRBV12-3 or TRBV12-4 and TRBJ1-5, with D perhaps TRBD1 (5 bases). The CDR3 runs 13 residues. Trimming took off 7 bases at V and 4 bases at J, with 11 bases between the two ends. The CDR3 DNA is TGTGCCAGCATGAGAAGGGGAAATCAGCCCCAGCATTTT. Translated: CASMRRGNQPQHF.

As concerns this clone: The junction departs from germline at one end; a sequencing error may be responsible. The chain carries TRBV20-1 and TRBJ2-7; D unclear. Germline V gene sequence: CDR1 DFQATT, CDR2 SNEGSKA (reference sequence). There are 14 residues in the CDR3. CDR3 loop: CSASASFPSSEQYF. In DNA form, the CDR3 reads TGCAGTGCTAGTGCCTCTTTCCCCTCCTCCGAGCAGTACTTC.

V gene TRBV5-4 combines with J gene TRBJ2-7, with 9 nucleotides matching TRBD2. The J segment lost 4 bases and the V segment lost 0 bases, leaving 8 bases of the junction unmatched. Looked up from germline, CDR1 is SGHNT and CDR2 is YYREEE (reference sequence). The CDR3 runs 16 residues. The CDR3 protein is CASSLGLAVLGYEQYF. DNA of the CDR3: TGTGCCAGCAGCTTGGGACTAGCGGTTCTCGGGTACGAGCAGTACTTC.

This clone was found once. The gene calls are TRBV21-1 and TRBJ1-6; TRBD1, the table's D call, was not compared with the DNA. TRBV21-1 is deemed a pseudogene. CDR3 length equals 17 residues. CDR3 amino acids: CASSTSFTDRSPSPLHF. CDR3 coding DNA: TGTGCCAGCAGCACAAGTTTTACCGACAGGTCCCCTTCACCCCTCCACTTT.

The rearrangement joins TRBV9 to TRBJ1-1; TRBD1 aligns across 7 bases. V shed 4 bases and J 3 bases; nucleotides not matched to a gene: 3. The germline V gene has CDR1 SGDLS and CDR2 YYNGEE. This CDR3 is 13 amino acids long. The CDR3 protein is CASSPQGYTEAFF. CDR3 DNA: TGTGCCAGCAGCCCACAGGGGTACACTGAAGCTTTCTTT.

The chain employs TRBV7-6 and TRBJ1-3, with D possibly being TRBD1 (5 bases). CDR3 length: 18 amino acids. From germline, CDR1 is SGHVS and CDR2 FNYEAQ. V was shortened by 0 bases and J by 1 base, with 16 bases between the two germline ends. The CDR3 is CASSLARRDSQSGNTIYF. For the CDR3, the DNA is TGTGCCAGCAGCTTAGCCCGCCGGGACTCCCAATCTGGAAACACCATATATTTT.

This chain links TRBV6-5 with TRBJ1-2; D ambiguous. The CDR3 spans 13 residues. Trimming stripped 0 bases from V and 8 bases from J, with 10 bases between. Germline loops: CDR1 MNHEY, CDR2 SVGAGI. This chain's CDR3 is CASSYSRFEGYTF. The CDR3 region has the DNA TGTGCCAGCAGTTACTCCAGGTTTGAGGGCTACACCTTC.

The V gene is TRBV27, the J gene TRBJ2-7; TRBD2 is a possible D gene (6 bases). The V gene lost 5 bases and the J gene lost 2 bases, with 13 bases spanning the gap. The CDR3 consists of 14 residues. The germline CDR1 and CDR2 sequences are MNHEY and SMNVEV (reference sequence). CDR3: CASSGGLVTYEQYF. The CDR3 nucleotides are TGTGCCAGCAGTGGGGGACTTGTAACCTACGAGCAGTACTTC.

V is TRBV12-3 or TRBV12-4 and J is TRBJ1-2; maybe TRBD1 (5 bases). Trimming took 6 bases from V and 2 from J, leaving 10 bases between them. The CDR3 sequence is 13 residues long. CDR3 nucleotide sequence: TGTGCCAGCAGCTCGACAGAGAACTATGGCTACACCTTC. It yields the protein CASSSTENYGYTF.

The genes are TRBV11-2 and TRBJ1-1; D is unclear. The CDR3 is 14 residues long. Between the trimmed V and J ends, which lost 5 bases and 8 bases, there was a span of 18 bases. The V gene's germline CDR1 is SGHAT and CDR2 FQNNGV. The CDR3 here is CASSPTSYIGEAFF. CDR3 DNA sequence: TGTGCCAGCAGCCCGACATCTTACATTGGAGAAGCTTTCTTT.

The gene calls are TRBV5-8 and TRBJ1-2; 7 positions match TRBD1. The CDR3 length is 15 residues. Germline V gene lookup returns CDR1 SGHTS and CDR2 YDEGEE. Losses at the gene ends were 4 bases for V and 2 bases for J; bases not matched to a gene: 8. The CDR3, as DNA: TGTGCCAGCAGCAGGACAGGCGTTTTGAACTATGGCTACACCTTC. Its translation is CASSRTGVLNYGYTF.

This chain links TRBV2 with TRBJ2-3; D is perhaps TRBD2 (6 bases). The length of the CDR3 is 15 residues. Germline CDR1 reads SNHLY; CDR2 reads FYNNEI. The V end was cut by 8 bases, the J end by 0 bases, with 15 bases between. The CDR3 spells CASDLAFLSTDTQYF. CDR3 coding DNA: TGTGCCAGCGACCTAGCGTTTCTTAGCACAGATACGCAGTATTTT.

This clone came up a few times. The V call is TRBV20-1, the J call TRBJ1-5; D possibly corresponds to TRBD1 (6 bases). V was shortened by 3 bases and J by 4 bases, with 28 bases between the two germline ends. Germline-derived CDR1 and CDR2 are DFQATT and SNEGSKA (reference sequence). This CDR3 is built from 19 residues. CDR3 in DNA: TGCAGTGCTAGTCTTTTTAAGGGACAAGGTGAGATAATAAATCAGCCCCAGCATTTT. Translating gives CSASLFKGQGEIINQPQHF.

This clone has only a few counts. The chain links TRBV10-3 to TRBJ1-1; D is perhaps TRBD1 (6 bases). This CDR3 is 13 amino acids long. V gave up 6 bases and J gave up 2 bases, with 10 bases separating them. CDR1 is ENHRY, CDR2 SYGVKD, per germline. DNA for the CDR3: TGTGCCATCAGATTACAGGGAAACACTGAAGCTTTCTTT. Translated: CAIRLQGNTEAFF.

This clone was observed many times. CDR3 coding DNA: TGTGCCAGCAGTCCTCACCACAGGCCTAGAACAGATACGCAGTATTTT. Protein sequence: CASSPHHRPRTDTQYF. V and J are TRBV27 and TRBJ2-3, with a possible D match to TRBD1 (5 bases). The CDR3 contains 16 residues. Germline V gives CDR1 MNHEY, CDR2 SMNVEV (reference sequence). Between the trimmed V and J ends, which lost 5 bases and 3 bases, there was a span of 18 bases.

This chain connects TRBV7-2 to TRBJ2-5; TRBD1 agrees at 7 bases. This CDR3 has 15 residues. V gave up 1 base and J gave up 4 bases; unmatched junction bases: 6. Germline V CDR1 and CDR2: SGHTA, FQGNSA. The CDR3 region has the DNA TGTGCCAGCAGCTTAGGATCGACAGGGAGAGAGACCCAGTACTTC. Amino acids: CASSLGSTGRETQYF.

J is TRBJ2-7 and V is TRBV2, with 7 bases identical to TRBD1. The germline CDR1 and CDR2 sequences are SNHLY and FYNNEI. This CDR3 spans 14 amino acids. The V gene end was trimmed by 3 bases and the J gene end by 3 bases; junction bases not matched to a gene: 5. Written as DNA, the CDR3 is TGTGCCAGCAGTGACCGGGACAGATACTACGAGCAGTACTTC. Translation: CASSDRDRYYEQYF.

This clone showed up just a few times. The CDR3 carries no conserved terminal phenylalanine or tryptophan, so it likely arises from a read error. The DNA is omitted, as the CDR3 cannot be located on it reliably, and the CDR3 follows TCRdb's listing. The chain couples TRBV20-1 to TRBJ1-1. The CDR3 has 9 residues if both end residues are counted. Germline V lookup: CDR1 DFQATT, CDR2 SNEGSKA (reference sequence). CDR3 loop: CSARDPRGS.

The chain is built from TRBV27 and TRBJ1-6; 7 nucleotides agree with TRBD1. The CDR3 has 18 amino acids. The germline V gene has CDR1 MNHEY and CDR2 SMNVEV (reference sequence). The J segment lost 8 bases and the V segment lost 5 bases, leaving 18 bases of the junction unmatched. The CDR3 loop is CASSPSTGALGPDSPLHF. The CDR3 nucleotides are TGTGCCAGCAGTCCGTCAACAGGGGCGCTAGGTCCTGATTCACCCCTCCACTTT.

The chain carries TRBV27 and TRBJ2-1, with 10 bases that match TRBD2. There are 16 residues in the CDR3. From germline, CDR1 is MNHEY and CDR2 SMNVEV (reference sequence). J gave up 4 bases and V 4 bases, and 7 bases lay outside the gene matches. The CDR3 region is CASSSASGSRYNEQFF. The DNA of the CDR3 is TGTGCCAGCAGTTCGGCTAGCGGGAGTCGTTACAATGAGCAGTTCTTC.

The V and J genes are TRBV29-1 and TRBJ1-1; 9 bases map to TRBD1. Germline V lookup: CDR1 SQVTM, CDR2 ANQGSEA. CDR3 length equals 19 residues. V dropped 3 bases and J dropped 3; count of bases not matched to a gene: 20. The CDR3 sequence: CSVDRTGAKGPMDHTEAFF. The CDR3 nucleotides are TGCAGCGTTGATAGGACAGGGGCCAAGGGACCCATGGATCACACTGAAGCTTTCTTT.

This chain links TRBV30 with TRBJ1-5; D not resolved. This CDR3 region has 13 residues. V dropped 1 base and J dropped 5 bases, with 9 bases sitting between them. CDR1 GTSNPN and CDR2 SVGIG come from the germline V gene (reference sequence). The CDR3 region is CAWSGIIDQPQHF. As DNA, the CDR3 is TGTGCCTGGAGTGGAATAATAGATCAGCCCCAGCATTTT.

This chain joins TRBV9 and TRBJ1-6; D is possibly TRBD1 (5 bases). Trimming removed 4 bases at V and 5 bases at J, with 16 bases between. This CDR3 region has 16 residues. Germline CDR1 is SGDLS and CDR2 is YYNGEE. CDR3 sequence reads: CASSPRQAGNNSPLHF. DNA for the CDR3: TGTGCCAGCAGCCCACGACAAGCAGGGAATAATTCACCCCTCCACTTT.

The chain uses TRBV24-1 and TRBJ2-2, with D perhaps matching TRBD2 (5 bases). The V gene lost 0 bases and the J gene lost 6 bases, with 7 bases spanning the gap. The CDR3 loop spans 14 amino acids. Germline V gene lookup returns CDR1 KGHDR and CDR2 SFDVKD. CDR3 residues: CATSDLWESGELFF. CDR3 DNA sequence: TGTGCCACCAGTGATTTGTGGGAGTCCGGGGAGCTGTTTTTT.